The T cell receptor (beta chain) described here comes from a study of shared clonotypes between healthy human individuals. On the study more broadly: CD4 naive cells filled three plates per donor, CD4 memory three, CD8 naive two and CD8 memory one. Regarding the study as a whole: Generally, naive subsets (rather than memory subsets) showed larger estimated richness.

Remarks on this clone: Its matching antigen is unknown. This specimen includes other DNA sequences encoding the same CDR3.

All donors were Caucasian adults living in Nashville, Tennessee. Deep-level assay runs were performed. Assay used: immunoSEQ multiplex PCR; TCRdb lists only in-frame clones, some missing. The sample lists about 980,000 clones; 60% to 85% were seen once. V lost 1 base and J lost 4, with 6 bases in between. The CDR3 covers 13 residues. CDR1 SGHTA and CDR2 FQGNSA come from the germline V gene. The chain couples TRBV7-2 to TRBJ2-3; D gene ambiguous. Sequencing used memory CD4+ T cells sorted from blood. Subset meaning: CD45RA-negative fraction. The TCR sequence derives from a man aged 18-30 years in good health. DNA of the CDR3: TGTGCCAGCAGCTTAGTACGATCAGATACGCAGTATTTT. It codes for CASSLVRSDTQYF.